The 24 T cell receptor beta chains below all came from one sample that was sequenced in a study of shared clonotypes between healthy human individuals. Measured with immunoSEQ multiplex PCR; TCRdb has only the in-frame clones, and not every one. The table shows 2 million to 2.5 million clones, with 90% to 96% occurring only once. The specimen sequenced was naive CD4+ T cells sorted from blood. The subset denotes: CD45RA+ positively selected. The receptors here all came from a young man in good health.

This chain joins TRBV6-5 and TRBJ1-5; unclear D gene. Germline V lookup: CDR1 MNHEY, CDR2 SVGAGI. Trimming removed 6 bases from V and 9 bases from J, with 15 bases in between. This CDR3 is 13 amino acids long. CDR3 residues: CASSQASLGPQHF. CDR3 in DNA: TGTGCCAGCAGCCAGGCCTCATTGGGGCCCCAGCATTTT.

V and J are TRBV30 and TRBJ2-5; 7 nucleotides line up with TRBD2. The ends lost 5 bases at V and 4 bases at J; junction bases unmatched: 7. The CDR3 is 13 residues long. Germline CDR1 GTSNPN, CDR2 SVGIG (reference sequence). The CDR3 here is CAWGNPGGETQYF. CDR3 DNA sequence: TGTGCCTGGGGTAATCCGGGGGGAGAGACCCAGTACTTC.

V usage is TRBV6-1 and J usage is TRBJ2-1; TRBD2 aligns across 10 bases. This CDR3 has 19 residues. The V and J ends lost 2 bases and 0 bases, in that order; junction bases with no gene match: 10. Germline V gene sequence: CDR1 MNHNS, CDR2 SASEGT. The CDR3 spells CASSERLAGVINSYNEQFF. The CDR3 DNA is TGTGCCAGCAGTGAAAGGCTAGCGGGGGTAATTAACTCCTACAATGAGCAGTTCTTC.

The chain recombines TRBV30 with TRBJ1-5; D not resolved. The CDR3 is 13 residues long. The germline gives CDR1 GTSNPN, CDR2 SVGIG (reference sequence). Trimming took off 2 bases at V and 8 bases at J, with 13 bases between the two ends. DNA for the CDR3: TGTGCCTGGAGTACACTTCCATCTGAGCCCCAGCATTTT. Its translation is CAWSTLPSEPQHF.

This chain connects TRBV2 to TRBJ2-3; 12 bases align to TRBD2. The trim removed 8 bases at V and 6 bases at J, leaving 6 bases unmatched. In germline, CDR1 is SNHLY, CDR2 FYNNEI. The CDR3 totals 14 residues. CDR3 DNA sequence: TGTGCCAGCCGGCGACTAGCGGGGGCCGATACGCAGTATTTT. Its translation: CASRRLAGADTQYF. The full variable domain, rest sourced from reference TRBV2 and TRBJ2-3, is EPEVTQTPSHQVTQMGQEVILRCVPISNHLYFYWYRQILGQKVEFLVSFYNNEISEKSEIFDDQFSVERPDGSNFTLKIRSTKLEDSAMYFCASRRLAGADTQYFGPGTRLTVL.

The rearrangement uses TRBV28 and TRBJ2-2; D might be TRBD1 (5 bases). The CDR3 covers 13 residues. V was cut by 8 bases and J by 4 bases, with 11 bases left in between. CDR1 and CDR2 (germline): MDHEN, SYDVKM. This chain's CDR3 is CASSSRATGELFF. In DNA, the CDR3 is TGTGCCAGCTCAAGCAGGGCCACCGGGGAGCTGTTTTTT.

The table lists this clone with a count of one. The chain is built from TRBV10-3 and TRBJ1-5; D is unresolved. The germline V gene encodes CDR1 ENHRY and CDR2 SYGVKD. V was trimmed by 3 bases and J by 13 bases, leaving 10 bases between them. This CDR3 has 11 amino acids. The CDR3 sequence is CAISDGSAQHF. In nucleotides, the CDR3 is TGTGCCATCAGTGATGGCAGCGCTCAGCATTTT.

The chain joins TRBV28 to TRBJ1-2; tentative D call: TRBD1 (6 bases). The length of the CDR3 is 13 residues. The germline V and J ends were trimmed by 3 bases and 8 bases, with 13 bases remaining between them. Germline CDR1 reads MDHEN; CDR2 reads SYDVKM. The CDR3 reads CASSFRDTGGYTF. CDR3 nucleotide sequence: TGTGCCAGCAGTTTTAGGGACACGGGAGGCTACACCTTC.

The V call is TRBV18, the J call TRBJ1-2; no definite D call. Trimming left V 6 bases short and J 5 bases short, with 10 bases between. This CDR3 is 12 amino acids long. Germline-derived CDR1 and CDR2 are KGHSH and LQKENI. The DNA for the CDR3 is TGTGCCAGCTCTGGTGATAAATATGGCTACACCTTC. Translating it yields CASSGDKYGYTF.

V gene TRBV11-3 combines with J gene TRBJ2-2; no definite D call. Germline V lookup: CDR1 SGHNT, CDR2 YENEEA. V gave up 1 base and J gave up 4 bases, with 4 bases separating them. The CDR3 has 13 amino acids. In DNA, the CDR3 is TGTGCCAGCAGCTTAGGTTTCACCGGGGAGCTGTTTTTT. It yields the protein CASSLGFTGELFF.

This clone was counted a single time. This chain joins TRBV27 and TRBJ2-7; D is possibly TRBD1 (6 bases). Per germline, CDR1 MNHEY and CDR2 SMNVEV (reference sequence). With 4 bases removed from V and 3 bases from J, the gap between germline ends came to 16 bases. The CDR3 sequence is 15 residues long. The CDR3 nucleotides read TGTGCCAGCAGTTCATGGAAGGGGGATGGCTACGAGCAGTACTTC. It codes for CASSSWKGDGYEQYF.

This chain uses TRBV5-6 with TRBJ1-1; D gene ambiguous. The CDR3 is 14 residues long. CDR1 SGHDT and CDR2 YYEEEE come from the germline V gene. V shed 6 bases and J shed 0 bases, with 12 bases lying between them. The CDR3 DNA is TGTGCCAGCACTACCAGCCGGATGAACACTGAAGCTTTCTTT. Translation gives CASTTSRMNTEAFF.

The chain joins TRBV30 to TRBJ1-5, with 9 bases aligning to TRBD1. From germline, CDR1 is GTSNPN and CDR2 SVGIG (reference sequence). Losses at the gene ends were 3 bases for V and 9 bases for J; bases not matched to a gene: 15. CDR3 length: 16 amino acids. As DNA, the CDR3 is TGTGCCTGGAGCGGCGAAAGGACAGGGGAGGGTTGGCCCCAGCATTTT. Translation: CAWSGERTGEGWPQHF.

The chain uses TRBV30 and TRBJ1-6; 9 bases are a match to TRBD1. Germline V gene sequence: CDR1 GTSNPN, CDR2 SVGIG (reference sequence). The CDR3 consists of 13 residues. Trimming at V came to 5 bases and at J to 7 bases, leaving 3 bases not matched to a gene. The CDR3 nucleotides are TGTGCCTGGCGGACAGGGGACAATTCACCCCTCCACTTT. It is translated as CAWRTGDNSPLHF.

This chain joins TRBV6-6 and TRBJ1-2; 7 nucleotides agree with TRBD1. Per germline, CDR1 MNHNY and CDR2 SVGAGI (reference sequence). The CDR3 length is 15 residues. V trimming: 7 bases; J trimming: 4 bases; junction bases outside the gene matches: 12. CDR3 nucleotides: TGTGCCAGCATCCCAGGGGGGTCCGGATTCTATGGCTACACCTTC. Its protein product is CASIPGGSGFYGYTF.

In its sample, this clone was seen once. The sample has other DNA sequences that encode this CDR3 too. The chain combines TRBV5-6 with TRBJ2-5, with TRBD1 matching 7 bases. Germline-derived CDR1 and CDR2 are SGHDT and YYEEEE. V gave up 0 bases and J gave up 2 bases; unmatched junction bases: 4. The CDR3 has 15 amino acids. Written as DNA, the CDR3 is TGTGCCAGCAGCTTGGGTCAGGGGGTACAAGAGACCCAGTACTTC. Protein sequence: CASSLGQGVQETQYF. The variable domain in full, completed from reference TRBV5-6 and TRBJ2-5, reads DAGVTQSPTHLIKTRGQQVTLRCSPKSGHDTVSWYQQALGQGPQFIFQYYEEEERQRGNFPDRFSGHQFPNYSSELNVNALLLGDSALYLCASSLGQGVQETQYFGPGTRLLVL.

This chain joins TRBV5-1 and TRBJ2-3; D remains unclear. Trimming took off 1 base at V and 5 bases at J, with 11 bases between the two ends. This CDR3 spans 14 amino acids. CDR1 and CDR2 from the germline V gene are SGHRS and YFSETQ. The CDR3 DNA sequence: TGCGCCAGCAGCTTGAGTTCGTCTGGAGATACGCAGTATTTT. As protein: CASSLSSSGDTQYF.

Of note for this clone: Its ends do not fully match the called genes, so a read error is possible. The chain employs TRBV6-5 and TRBJ1-3; D ambiguous. The length of the CDR3 is 11 residues. The V gene's germline CDR1 is MNHEY and CDR2 SVGAGI. The chain's CDR3 is CASSYGYTIYF. CDR3 sequence (DNA): TGTGCCAGCAGTTATGGATACACCATATATTTT.

This chain uses TRBV5-1 with TRBJ1-2; D possibly corresponds to TRBD1 (5 bases). With 4 bases removed from V and 8 bases from J, the gap between germline ends came to 18 bases. The CDR3 totals 14 residues. In germline, CDR1 is SGHRS, CDR2 YFSETQ. CDR3 bases: TGCGCCAGCAGCATCGACAGTTGGACGGGCGGCTACACCTTC. It encodes CASSIDSWTGGYTF.

This clone was observed once. The rearrangement uses TRBV7-2 and TRBJ2-1; 12 nucleotides agree with TRBD2. The germline gives CDR1 SGHTA, CDR2 FQGNSA. J gave up 9 bases and V 5 bases, and 11 bases lay outside the gene matches. The CDR3 spans 16 residues. The CDR3 DNA sequence: TGTGCCAGCAGCCCCCCGGGGCTAGCGGGAGGGCCTGAGCAGTTCTTC. Translated: CASSPPGLAGGPEQFF.

The V and J genes are TRBV5-1 and TRBJ2-7; 9 nucleotides match TRBD1. The CDR3 runs 16 residues. CDR1 and CDR2 (germline): SGHRS, YFSETQ. The V segment lost 0 bases and the J segment 2 bases; nucleotides outside the gene matches: 6. In nucleotides, the CDR3 is TGCGCCAGCAGCTTGGAGGGACAGGGAAGGGCCTACGAGCAGTACTTC. As protein: CASSLEGQGRAYEQYF. The complete variable domain, with remaining parts taken from reference TRBV5-1 and TRBJ2-7, reads KAGVTQTPRYLIKTRGQQVTLSCSPISGHRSVSWYQQTPGQGLQFLFEYFSETQRNKGNFPGRFSGRQFSNSRSEMNVSTLELGDSALYLCASSLEGQGRAYEQYFGPGTRLTVT.

This clone was recorded many times. Other DNA sequences within the sample encode an identical CDR3. The V gene is TRBV6-4, the J gene TRBJ2-1; 10 nucleotides align to TRBD1. V was pared by 5 bases and J by 0 bases, with 4 bases of the junction left unmatched. The CDR3 extends over 16 amino acids. CDR1 is MRHNA and CDR2 is SNTAGT in the germline V gene. The CDR3 spells CASSPGTGASYNEQFF. The CDR3 coding sequence is TGTGCCAGCAGTCCCGGGACAGGGGCCTCCTACAATGAGCAGTTCTTC.

The V and J genes are TRBV29-1 and TRBJ2-1, with D perhaps TRBD1 or TRBD2 (6 bases each). There are 16 residues in the CDR3. V was clipped by 7 bases and J by 2 bases, with 21 bases between them. Germline lookup yields CDR1 SQVTM and CDR2 ANQGSEA. The chain's CDR3 is CSAGGGLNLAYNEQFF. CDR3 bases: TGCAGCGCCGGAGGGGGACTGAATCTGGCCTACAATGAGCAGTTCTTC.

The chain employs TRBV4-1 and TRBJ2-3; 9 bases are a match to TRBD2. Trimming took 1 base from V and 2 from J; bases not matched to a gene: 7. Per the germline V gene, CDR1 is MGHRA and CDR2 is YSYEKL. The CDR3 extends over 17 amino acids. The CDR3 sequence: CASSQVPTSGYTDTQYF. For the CDR3, the DNA is TGCGCCAGCAGCCAAGTACCCACTAGCGGGTACACAGATACGCAGTATTTT.